One and the same sample provided the 3 T cell receptor beta chains below, sequenced in a study of ipilimumab plus nivolumab after autologous stem cell transplantation. The assay was immunoSEQ multiplex PCR, and TCRdb's table has in-frame clones only and misses some. The repertoire holds 15,000 to 20,000 clones, with roughly four fifths as singletons. The sample consisted of PBMCs, taken in a trial of ipilimumab plus nivolumab as post-transplant consolidation. The receptors derive from a male donor with diffuse large B-cell lymphoma.

The V and J genes are TRBV7-3 and TRBJ2-3; D may be TRBD2 (5 bases). The CDR3 has 16 residues. Deletions cut 2 bases from V and 0 bases from J, with 12 bases between. Germline V gene data show CDR1 as SGHTA and CDR2 as FQGTGA. The CDR3 DNA reads TGTGCCAGCAGCTTAGGAGGCGGGTCCAGCACAGATACGCAGTATTTT. Translation gives CASSLGGGSSTDTQYF.

The rearrangement links TRBV6-5 to TRBJ2-7, with 10 bases aligning to TRBD1. The CDR3 loop spans 15 amino acids. Germline CDR1 is MNHEY and CDR2 is SVGAGI. J was trimmed by 2 bases and V by 4 bases; bases with no gene match: 5. CDR3 DNA sequence: TGTGCCAGCAGTTGGGGACAGGGGTTTACCTACGAGCAGTACTTC. The encoded protein is CASSWGQGFTYEQYF.

The V and J genes are TRBV19 and TRBJ2-1; D not certain. This CDR3 has 12 amino acids. V dropped 8 bases and J dropped 6 bases, with 11 bases sitting between them. Per germline, CDR1 LNHDA and CDR2 SQIVND (reference sequence). The CDR3 nucleotides read TGTGCCAGTGGCTCGCCCGTCAATGAGCAGTTCTTC. Translation gives CASGSPVNEQFF. The full variable domain, with the rest looked up from reference TRBV19 and TRBJ2-1, is DGGITQSPKYLFRKEGQNVTLSCEQNLNHDAMYWYRQDPGQGLRLIYYSQIVNDFQKGDIAEGYSVSREKKESFPLTVTSAQKNPTAFYLCASGSPVNEQFFGPGTRLTVL.